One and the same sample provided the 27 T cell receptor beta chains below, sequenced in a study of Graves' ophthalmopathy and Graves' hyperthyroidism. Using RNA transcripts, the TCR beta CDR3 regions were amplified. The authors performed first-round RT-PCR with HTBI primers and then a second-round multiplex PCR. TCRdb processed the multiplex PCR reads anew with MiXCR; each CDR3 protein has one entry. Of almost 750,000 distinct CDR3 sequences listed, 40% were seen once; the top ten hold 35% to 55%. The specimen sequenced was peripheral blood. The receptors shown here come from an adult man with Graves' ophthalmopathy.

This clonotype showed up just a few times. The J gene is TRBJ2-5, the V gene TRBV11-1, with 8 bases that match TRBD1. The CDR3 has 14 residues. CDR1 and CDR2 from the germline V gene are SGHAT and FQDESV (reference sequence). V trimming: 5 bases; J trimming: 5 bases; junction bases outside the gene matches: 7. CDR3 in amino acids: CASSHTGGWETQYF. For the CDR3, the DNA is TGTGCCAGCAGCCACACAGGGGGATGGGAGACCCAGTACTTC.

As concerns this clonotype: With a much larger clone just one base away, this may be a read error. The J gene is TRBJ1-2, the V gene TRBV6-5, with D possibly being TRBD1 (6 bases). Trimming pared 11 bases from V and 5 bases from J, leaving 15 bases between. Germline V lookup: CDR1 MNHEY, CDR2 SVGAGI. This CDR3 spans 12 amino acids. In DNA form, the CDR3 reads TGTGCCGCCTCAGGGGCGGAGTATGGCTACACCTTC. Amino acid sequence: CAASGAEYGYTF.

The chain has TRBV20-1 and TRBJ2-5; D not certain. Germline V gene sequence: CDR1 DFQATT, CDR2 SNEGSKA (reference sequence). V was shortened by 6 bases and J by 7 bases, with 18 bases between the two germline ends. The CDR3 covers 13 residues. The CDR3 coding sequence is TGCAGTGCCCCCGGGCTTCGTGAAGGGACCCAGTACTTC. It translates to CSAPGLREGTQYF.

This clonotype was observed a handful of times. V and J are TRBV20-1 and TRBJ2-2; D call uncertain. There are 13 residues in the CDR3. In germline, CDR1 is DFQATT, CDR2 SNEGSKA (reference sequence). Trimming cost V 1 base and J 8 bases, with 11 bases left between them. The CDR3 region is CSARVVGVGELFF. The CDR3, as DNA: TGCAGTGCTAGAGTCGTCGGAGTGGGGGAGCTGTTTTTT.

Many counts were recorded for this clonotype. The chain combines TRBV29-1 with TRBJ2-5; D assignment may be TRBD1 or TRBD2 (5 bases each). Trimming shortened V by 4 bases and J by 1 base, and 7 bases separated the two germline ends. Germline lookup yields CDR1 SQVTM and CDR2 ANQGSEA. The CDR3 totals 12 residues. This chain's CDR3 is CSVGGPQETQYF. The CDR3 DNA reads TGCAGCGTTGGGGGACCCCAAGAGACCCAGTACTTC.

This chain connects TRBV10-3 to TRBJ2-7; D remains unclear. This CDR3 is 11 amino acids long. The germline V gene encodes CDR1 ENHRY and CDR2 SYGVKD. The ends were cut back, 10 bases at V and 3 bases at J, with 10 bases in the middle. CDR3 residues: CASTKNYEQYF. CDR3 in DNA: TGTGCCAGCACCAAGAACTACGAGCAGTACTTC.

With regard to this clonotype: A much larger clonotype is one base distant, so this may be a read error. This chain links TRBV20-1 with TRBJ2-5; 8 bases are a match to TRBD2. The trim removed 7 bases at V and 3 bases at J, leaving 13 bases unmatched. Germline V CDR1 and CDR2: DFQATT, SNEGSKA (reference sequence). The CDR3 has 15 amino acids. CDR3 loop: CSETRWWREEETQYF. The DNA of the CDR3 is TGCAGTGAGACGAGGTGGTGGCGGGAGGAAGAGACCCAGTACTTC.

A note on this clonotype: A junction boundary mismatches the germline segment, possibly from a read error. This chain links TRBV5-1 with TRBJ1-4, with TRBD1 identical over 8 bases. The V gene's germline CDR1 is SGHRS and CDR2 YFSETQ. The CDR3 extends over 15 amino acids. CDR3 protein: CASSLTGGTNKKLFF. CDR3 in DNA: TGCGCCAGCAGCTTGACAGGGGGAACTAATAAAAAACTGTTTTTT.

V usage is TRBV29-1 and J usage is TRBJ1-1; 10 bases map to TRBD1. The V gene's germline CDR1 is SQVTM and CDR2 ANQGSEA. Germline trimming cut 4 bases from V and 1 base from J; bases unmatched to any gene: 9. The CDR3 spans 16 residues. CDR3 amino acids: CSVGGQGVDSNTEAFF. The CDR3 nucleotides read TGCAGCGTTGGCGGACAGGGGGTCGACTCGAACACTGAAGCTTTCTTT.

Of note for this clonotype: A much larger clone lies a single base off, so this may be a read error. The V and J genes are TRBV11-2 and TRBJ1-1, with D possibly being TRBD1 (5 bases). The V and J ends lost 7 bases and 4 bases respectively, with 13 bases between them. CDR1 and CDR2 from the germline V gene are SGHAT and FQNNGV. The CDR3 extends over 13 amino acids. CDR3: CASTETVSTEAFF. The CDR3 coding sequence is TGTGCCAGCACCGAGACAGTGAGCACTGAAGCTTTCTTT.

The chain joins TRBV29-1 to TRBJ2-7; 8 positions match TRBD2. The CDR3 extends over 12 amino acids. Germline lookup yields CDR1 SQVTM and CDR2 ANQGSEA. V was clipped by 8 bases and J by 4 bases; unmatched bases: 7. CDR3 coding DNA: TGCAGCTTAGCGGGGCAGAGTTACGAGCAGTACTTC. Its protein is CSLAGQSYEQYF.

The CDR3 sequence: CASSPGGGPEAFF. The DNA of the CDR3 is TGTGCCAGCAGCCCCGGAGGGGGGCCTGAAGCTTTCTTT. This sequence joins TRBV7-3 and TRBJ1-1, with D possibly TRBD1 on 6 matching bases. This CDR3 contains 13 residues. Deletions cut 5 bases from V and 6 bases from J, with 13 bases between. Germline CDR1 SGHTA, CDR2 FQGTGA.

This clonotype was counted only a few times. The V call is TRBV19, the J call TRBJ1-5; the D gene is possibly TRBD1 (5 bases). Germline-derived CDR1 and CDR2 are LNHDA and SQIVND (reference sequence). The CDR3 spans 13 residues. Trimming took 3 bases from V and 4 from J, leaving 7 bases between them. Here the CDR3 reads CASSIEGNQPQHF. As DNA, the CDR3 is TGTGCCAGTAGTATTGAGGGGAATCAGCCCCAGCATTTT.

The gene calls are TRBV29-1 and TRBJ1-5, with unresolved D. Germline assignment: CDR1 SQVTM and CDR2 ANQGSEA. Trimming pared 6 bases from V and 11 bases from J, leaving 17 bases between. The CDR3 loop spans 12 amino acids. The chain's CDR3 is CSVGDYQETQHF. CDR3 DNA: TGCAGCGTGGGTGACTACCAAGAGACCCAGCATTTT.

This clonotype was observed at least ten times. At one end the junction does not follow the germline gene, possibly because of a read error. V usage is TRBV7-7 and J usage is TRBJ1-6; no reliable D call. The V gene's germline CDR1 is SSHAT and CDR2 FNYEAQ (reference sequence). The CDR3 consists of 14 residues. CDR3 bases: TGTGCTAGCAGCCCCCTCGGTGGAAATTCACCCCTCCACTTT. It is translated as CASSPLGGNSPLHF.

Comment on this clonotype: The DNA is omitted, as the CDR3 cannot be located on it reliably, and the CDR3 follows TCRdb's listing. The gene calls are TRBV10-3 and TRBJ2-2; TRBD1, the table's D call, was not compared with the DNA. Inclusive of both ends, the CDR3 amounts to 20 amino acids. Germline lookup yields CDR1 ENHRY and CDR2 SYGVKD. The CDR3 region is CAIRLRQEQYFGPGTGELFF.

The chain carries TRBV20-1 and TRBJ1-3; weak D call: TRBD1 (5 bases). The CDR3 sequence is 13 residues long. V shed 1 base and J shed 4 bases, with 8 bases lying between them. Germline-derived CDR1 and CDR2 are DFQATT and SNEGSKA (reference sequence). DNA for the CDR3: TGCAGTGCTAGAGCCGGGACGGGAAACACCATATATTTT. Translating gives CSARAGTGNTIYF.

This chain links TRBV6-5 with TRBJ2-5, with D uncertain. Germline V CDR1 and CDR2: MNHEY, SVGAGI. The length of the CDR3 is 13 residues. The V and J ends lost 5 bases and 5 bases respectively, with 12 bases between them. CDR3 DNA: TGTGCCAGCAGTAGGCTCCCGAGGGAGACCCAGTACTTC. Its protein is CASSRLPRETQYF.

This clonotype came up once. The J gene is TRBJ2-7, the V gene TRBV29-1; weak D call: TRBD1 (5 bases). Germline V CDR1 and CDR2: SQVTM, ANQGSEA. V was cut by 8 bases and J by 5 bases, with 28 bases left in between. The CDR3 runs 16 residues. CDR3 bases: TGCAGCCAAGATGCGTTTCGGGCTTCAGGGAACCACGAGCAGTACTTC. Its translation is CSQDAFRASGNHEQYF.

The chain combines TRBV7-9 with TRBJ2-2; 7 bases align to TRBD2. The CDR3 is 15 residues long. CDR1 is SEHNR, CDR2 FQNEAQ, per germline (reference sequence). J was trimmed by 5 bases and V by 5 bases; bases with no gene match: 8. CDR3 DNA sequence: TGTGCCAGCAGCGTACCGCAGGGAGGGACCGGGGAGCTGTTTTTT. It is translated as CASSVPQGGTGELFF.

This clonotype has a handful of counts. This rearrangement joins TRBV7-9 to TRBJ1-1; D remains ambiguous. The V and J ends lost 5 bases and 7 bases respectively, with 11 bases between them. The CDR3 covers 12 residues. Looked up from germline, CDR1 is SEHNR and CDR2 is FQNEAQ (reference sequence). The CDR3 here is CASSQVQFEAFF. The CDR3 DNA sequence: TGTGCCAGCAGCCAGGTGCAGTTTGAAGCTTTCTTT.

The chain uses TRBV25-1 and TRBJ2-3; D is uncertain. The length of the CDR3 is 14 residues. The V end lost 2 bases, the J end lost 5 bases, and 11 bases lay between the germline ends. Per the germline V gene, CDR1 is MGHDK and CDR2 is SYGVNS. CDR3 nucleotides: TGTGCCAGCAGTGAAATGGTAATTCGAGATACGCAGTATTTT. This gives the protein CASSEMVIRDTQYF.

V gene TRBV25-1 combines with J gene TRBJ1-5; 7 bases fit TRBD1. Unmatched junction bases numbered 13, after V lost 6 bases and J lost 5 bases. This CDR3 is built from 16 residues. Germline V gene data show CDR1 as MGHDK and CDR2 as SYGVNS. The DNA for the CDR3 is TGTGCCAGCAGGGGACTGGGACAGTCCGACTATCAGCCCCAGCATTTT. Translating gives CASRGLGQSDYQPQHF.

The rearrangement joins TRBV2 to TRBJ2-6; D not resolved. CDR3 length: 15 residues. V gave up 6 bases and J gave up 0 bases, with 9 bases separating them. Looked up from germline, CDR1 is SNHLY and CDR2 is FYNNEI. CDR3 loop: CASSPDHSGANVLTF. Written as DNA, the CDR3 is TGTGCCAGCAGCCCTGACCACTCTGGGGCCAACGTCCTGACTTTC.

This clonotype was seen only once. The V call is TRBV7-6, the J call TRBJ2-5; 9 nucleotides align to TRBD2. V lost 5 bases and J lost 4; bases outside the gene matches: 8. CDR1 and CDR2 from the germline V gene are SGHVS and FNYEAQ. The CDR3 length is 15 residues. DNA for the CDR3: TGTGCCAGCAGCGGGGCGGGACTAGCCGGAGAGACCCAGTACTTC. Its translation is CASSGAGLAGETQYF.

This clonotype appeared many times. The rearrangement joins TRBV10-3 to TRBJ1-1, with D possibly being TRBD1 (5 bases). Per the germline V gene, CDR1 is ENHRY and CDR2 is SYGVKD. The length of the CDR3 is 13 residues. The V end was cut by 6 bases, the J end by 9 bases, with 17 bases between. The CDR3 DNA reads TGTGCCATCAGCCAGAGGGGCGACAGAAAAGCTTTCTTT. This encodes CAISQRGDRKAFF.

For the CDR3, the DNA is TGTGCCAGCAGTGAATCTTACAGGGTCCACAGCGGAGCTTTCTTT. Residues: CASSESYRVHSGAFF. The chain couples TRBV25-1 to TRBJ1-1; possibly TRBD1 for D (6 bases). V was pared by 1 base and J by 10 bases, with 19 bases between. The germline CDR1 and CDR2 sequences are MGHDK and SYGVNS. The CDR3 has 15 residues.